These T cell receptor beta chains were read from a single sample in a study of T cell responses to AZD1222 COVID-19 vaccine. TCRdb's copy holds only in-frame clones and misses some; the assay was immunoSEQ multiplex PCR. Here the sample spans 95,000 to 110,000 clones, approximately 90% being singletons. Source: peripheral blood, taken on day 0 of AZD1222 vaccination. The receptor set was obtained from an adult in good health. Both conserved end residues are part of each CDR3. Each record gives: clone size, D gene, J gene, V gene, CDR3 DNA, CDR3 protein. A D gene is named only where the DNA matches it firmly. Part of the rows lack a size; the others show once, few, many or a class for expanded clones.

clone size: -
D gene: -
J gene: TRBJ1-6
V gene: TRBV19
CDR3 DNA: TGTGCCAGTATTCCCCGGTCAGGGTCGAATTCACCCCTCCACTTT
CDR3 protein: CASIPRSGSNSPLHF

clone size: -
D gene: -
J gene: TRBJ2-3
V gene: TRBV5-1
CDR3 DNA: TGCGCCAGCAGCCTGACCACATCTCCAGCACAGTATTTT
CDR3 protein: CASSLTTSPAQYF

clone size: -
D gene: TRBD2
J gene: TRBJ2-1
V gene: TRBV30
CDR3 DNA: TGTGCCTGGAGTGCAACTCCGGGACTAGCGGGGGGGCACTACAATGAGCAGTTCTTC
CDR3 protein: CAWSATPGLAGGHYNEQFF

clone size: -
D gene: -
J gene: TRBJ2-7
V gene: TRBV19
CDR3 DNA: TGTGCCAGTAGACCGCCGGGTCCGCACTACGAGCAGTACTTC
CDR3 protein: CASRPPGPHYEQYF

clone size: -
D gene: TRBD1
J gene: TRBJ1-6
V gene: TRBV18
CDR3 DNA: TGTGCCAGCTCACCGGGGACAGATTGGTCACCCCTCCACTTT
CDR3 protein: CASSPGTDWSPLHF

clone size: -
D gene: -
J gene: TRBJ2-2
V gene: TRBV19
CDR3 DNA: TGTGCCAGTAGGGAGGCAGGAGGGACCGGGGAGCTGTTTTTT
CDR3 protein: CASREAGGTGELFF

clone size: once
D gene: -
J gene: TRBJ1-3
V gene: TRBV30
CDR3 DNA: TGTGCCTGGAGTGTACTTGGCAGACAAAAAGGAAACACCATATATTTT
CDR3 protein: CAWSVLGRQKGNTIYF

clone size: -
D gene: -
J gene: TRBJ1-2
V gene: TRBV18
CDR3 DNA: TGTGCCAGCTCACCCCGTGGGACGGAAGATGGCTACACCTTC
CDR3 protein: CASSPRGTEDGYTF

clone size: -
D gene: -
J gene: TRBJ1-4
V gene: TRBV19
CDR3 DNA: TGTGCCAGTAGTATCAGGGGTGAAAAACTGTTTTTT
CDR3 protein: CASSIRGEKLFF

clone size: -
D gene: TRBD1
J gene: TRBJ1-1
V gene: TRBV19
CDR3 DNA: TGTGCCAGTATGAGGAGACAGGGGGAGAACACTGAAGCTTTCTTT
CDR3 protein: CASMRRQGENTEAFF

clone size: -
D gene: -
J gene: TRBJ2-1
V gene: TRBV6-2/TRBV6-3
CDR3 DNA: TGTGCCAGCAGTCCCAATCGATTCACCAGGGGAGGCGGGGGCAAGAATGAGCAGTTCTTC
CDR3 protein: CASSPNRFTRGGGGKNEQFF

clone size: once
D gene: -
J gene: TRBJ2-3
V gene: TRBV27
CDR3 DNA: TGTGCCAGCAGTTTCGGAAGTCCAGCGAATACGCAGTATTTT
CDR3 protein: CASSFGSPANTQYF

clone size: -
D gene: -
J gene: TRBJ1-1
V gene: TRBV21-1
CDR3 DNA: TGTGCCAGCAGCGCGACAGGGTCGGGGTCCGGTTTCTTT
CDR3 protein: CASSATGSGSGFF

clone size: -
D gene: TRBD2
J gene: TRBJ2-3
V gene: TRBV6-5
CDR3 DNA: TGTGCCAGCAGTTCATTAGCGGGATTCACAGATACGCAGTATTTT
CDR3 protein: CASSSLAGFTDTQYF